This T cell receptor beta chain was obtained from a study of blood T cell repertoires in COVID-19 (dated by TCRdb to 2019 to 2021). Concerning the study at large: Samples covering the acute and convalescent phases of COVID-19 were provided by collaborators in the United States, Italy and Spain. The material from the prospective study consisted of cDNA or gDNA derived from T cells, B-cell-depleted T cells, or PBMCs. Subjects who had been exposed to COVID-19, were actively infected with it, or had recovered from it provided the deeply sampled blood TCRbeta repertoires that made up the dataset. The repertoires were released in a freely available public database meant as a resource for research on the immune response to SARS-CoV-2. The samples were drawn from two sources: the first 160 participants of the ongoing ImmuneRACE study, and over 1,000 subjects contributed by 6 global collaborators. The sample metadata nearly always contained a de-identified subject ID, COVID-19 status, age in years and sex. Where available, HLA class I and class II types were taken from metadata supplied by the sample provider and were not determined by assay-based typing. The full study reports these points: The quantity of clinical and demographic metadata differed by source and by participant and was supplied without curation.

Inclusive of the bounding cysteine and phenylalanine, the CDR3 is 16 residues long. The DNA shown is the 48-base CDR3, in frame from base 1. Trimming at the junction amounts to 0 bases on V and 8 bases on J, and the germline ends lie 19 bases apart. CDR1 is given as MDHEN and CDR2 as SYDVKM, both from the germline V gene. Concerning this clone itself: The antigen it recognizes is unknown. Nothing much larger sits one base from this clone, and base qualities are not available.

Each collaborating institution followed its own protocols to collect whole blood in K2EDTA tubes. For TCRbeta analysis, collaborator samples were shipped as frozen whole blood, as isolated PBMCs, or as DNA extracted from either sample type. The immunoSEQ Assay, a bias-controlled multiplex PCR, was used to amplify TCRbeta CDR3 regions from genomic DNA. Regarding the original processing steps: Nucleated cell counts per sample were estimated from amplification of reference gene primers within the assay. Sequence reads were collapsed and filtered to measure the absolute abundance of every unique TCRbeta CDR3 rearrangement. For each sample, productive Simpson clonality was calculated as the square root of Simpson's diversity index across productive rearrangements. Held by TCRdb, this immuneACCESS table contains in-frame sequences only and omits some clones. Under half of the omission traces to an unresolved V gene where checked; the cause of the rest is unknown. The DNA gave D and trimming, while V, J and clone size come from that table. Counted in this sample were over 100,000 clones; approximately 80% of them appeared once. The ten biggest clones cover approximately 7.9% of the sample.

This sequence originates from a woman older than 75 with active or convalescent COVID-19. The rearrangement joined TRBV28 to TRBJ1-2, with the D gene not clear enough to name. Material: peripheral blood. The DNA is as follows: TGTGCCAGCAGTTTATGGGGCGGGAACCTGATTGAGGGCTACACCTTC. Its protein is CASSLWGGNLIEGYTF.